Listed here is a single T cell receptor (beta chain). It was with a sample-barcoded 5' primer and a J-beta primer mix that a second PCR of about 6 to 11 cycles was run. TCRdb independently ran MiXCR on the 5' RACE reads; one entry per CDR3 protein. The table lists 780,000 or so distinct CDR3 sequences, roughly 25% of them singletons, with around 3.6% in the top ten. The data are from a study of blood T cells in healthy people across ages. V lost 0 bases to trimming and J lost 11 bases, with 19 bases between them. There are 15 residues in the CDR3. Germline V lookup: CDR1 LGHNA, CDR2 YNFKEQ. Another study also made use of these data, one on T cells of mothers and their children.

The sequencing input was blood. The TCR comes from a boy younger than 18 in good health. The chain employs TRBV4-2 and TRBJ2-5; D possibly uses TRBD1 or TRBD2 (6 bases each). CDR3 in amino acids: CASSQDRGGPGWQYF. The CDR3 region has the DNA TGTGCCAGCAGCCAAGATCGTGGGGGGCCAGGGTGGCAGTACTTC.